This is a list of T cell receptor beta chains from one sample in a study of blood T cell repertoires in COVID-19. Some clones are missing from TCRdb's copy, which holds only in-frame ones; the method was immunoSEQ multiplex PCR. The data hold roughly 240,000 clones, with around 89% observed a single time. The sample taken for sequencing was PBMCs or T cells enriched from blood (not recorded which). These receptors were collected from a middle-aged woman with acute COVID-19. Each CDR3 is given with its conserved first and last residue. Each record gives: V gene, D gene, J gene, clone size, CDR3 protein, CDR3 DNA. D genes are given only for firm matches. Clone size, where shown, is once, few, many, or a class for clones that have expanded.

V gene: TRBV6-5; D gene: .; J gene: TRBJ1-2; clone size: .; CDR3 protein: CASSSRDTGMRGYTF; CDR3 DNA: TGTGCCAGCAGTTCAAGGGACACGGGAATGCGTGGCTACACCTTC
V gene: TRBV12-3/TRBV12-4; D gene: .; J gene: TRBJ2-1; clone size: .; CDR3 protein: CASRIHSNEQFF; CDR3 DNA: TGTGCCAGCAGGATACACAGCAATGAGCAGTTCTTC
V gene: TRBV6-1; D gene: .; J gene: TRBJ2-7; clone size: .; CDR3 protein: CASSEALGGYEQYF; CDR3 DNA: TGTGCCAGCAGTGAAGCTCTAGGGGGTTACGAGCAGTACTTC
V gene: TRBV7-9; D gene: .; J gene: TRBJ2-2; clone size: .; CDR3 protein: CASSLVGRGLRPPGELFF; CDR3 DNA: TGTGCCAGCAGCTTGGTTGGAAGGGGCCTGCGGCCCCCCGGGGAGCTGTTTTTT
V gene: TRBV9; D gene: TRBD1; J gene: TRBJ1-6; clone size: .; CDR3 protein: CASSPPGQGIGSPLHF; CDR3 DNA: TGTGCCAGCAGCCCACCCGGACAGGGTATAGGTTCACCCCTCCACTTT
V gene: TRBV19; D gene: .; J gene: TRBJ1-2; clone size: .; CDR3 protein: CASTNQRGGEYGYTF; CDR3 DNA: TGTGCCAGTACCAATCAGAGGGGGGGAGAATATGGCTACACCTTC
V gene: TRBV24-1; D gene: .; J gene: TRBJ2-5; clone size: .; CDR3 protein: CATSSAGTQYF; CDR3 DNA: TGTGCCACCTCTTCTGCGGGGACCCAGTACTTC
V gene: TRBV6-5; D gene: TRBD1; J gene: TRBJ1-2; clone size: .; CDR3 protein: CASSRTGVNYGYTF; CDR3 DNA: TGTGCCAGCAGTCGGACAGGGGTCAACTATGGCTACACCTTC
V gene: TRBV5-4; D gene: TRBD1; J gene: TRBJ2-5; clone size: many; CDR3 protein: CASRSGGRETQYF; CDR3 DNA: TGTGCCAGCAGATCAGGGGGAAGGGAGACCCAGTACTTC
V gene: TRBV7-2; D gene: TRBD1; J gene: TRBJ1-4; clone size: once; CDR3 protein: CASSTSTGANEKLFF; CDR3 DNA: TGTGCCAGCAGCACGTCGACAGGGGCTAATGAAAAACTGTTTTTT
V gene: TRBV6-6; D gene: .; J gene: TRBJ2-6; clone size: once; CDR3 protein: CASSSRVPGHGAGANVLTF; CDR3 DNA: TGTGCCAGCAGCTCCCGCGTCCCGGGACATGGGGCTGGGGCCAACGTCCTGACTTTC
V gene: TRBV9; D gene: TRBD1; J gene: TRBJ1-2; clone size: .; CDR3 protein: CASTDRVYGYTF; CDR3 DNA: TGTGCCAGCACGGACAGGGTCTATGGCTACACCTTC
V gene: TRBV27; D gene: .; J gene: TRBJ1-6; clone size: once; CDR3 protein: CASSNEAPDGHNSPLHF; CDR3 DNA: TGTGCCAGCAGCAATGAGGCTCCAGATGGCCATAATTCACCCCTCCACTTT
V gene: TRBV5-1; D gene: TRBD1; J gene: TRBJ1-1; clone size: .; CDR3 protein: CASSLEGGTGMNTEAFF; CDR3 DNA: TGCGCCAGCAGCTTGGAAGGGGGGACAGGGATGAACACTGAAGCTTTCTTT
V gene: TRBV5-1; D gene: TRBD2; J gene: TRBJ2-1; clone size: .; CDR3 protein: CASSYGTSGGHGEQFF; CDR3 DNA: TGCGCCAGCAGCTATGGGACTAGCGGGGGGCATGGGGAGCAGTTCTTC
V gene: TRBV14; D gene: .; J gene: TRBJ1-4; clone size: once; CDR3 protein: CASSHRDSNEKLFF; CDR3 DNA: TGTGCCAGCAGCCACCGGGACTCTAATGAAAAACTGTTTTTT
V gene: TRBV19; D gene: TRBD2; J gene: TRBJ2-1; clone size: .; CDR3 protein: CASSIFSGGYNEQFF; CDR3 DNA: TGTGCCAGTAGTATTTTCAGCGGGGGGTACAATGAGCAGTTCTTC
V gene: TRBV6-6; D gene: .; J gene: TRBJ1-3; clone size: .; CDR3 protein: CASSPPGSSGNTIYF; CDR3 DNA: TGTGCCAGCAGCCCTCCGGGGAGCTCTGGAAACACCATATATTTT
V gene: TRBV6-2/TRBV6-3; D gene: TRBD2; J gene: TRBJ2-2; clone size: few; CDR3 protein: CASSYAQIAGAGGELFF; CDR3 DNA: TGTGCCAGCAGTTACGCCCAAATAGCGGGAGCGGGCGGGGAGCTGTTTTTT
V gene: TRBV7-8; D gene: .; J gene: TRBJ2-2; clone size: .; CDR3 protein: CASSVTGKKNGELFF; CDR3 DNA: TGTGCCAGCAGCGTAACCGGGAAGAAGAACGGGGAGCTGTTTTTT
V gene: TRBV7-9; D gene: TRBD1; J gene: TRBJ1-2; clone size: .; CDR3 protein: CASSLGAGGYGYTF; CDR3 DNA: TGTGCCAGCAGCTTAGGTGCAGGGGGATATGGCTACACCTTC
V gene: TRBV10-3; D gene: TRBD2; J gene: TRBJ2-3; clone size: .; CDR3 protein: CATQGGTGLASDTQYF; CDR3 DNA: TGTGCCACACAAGGGGGGACGGGACTAGCCTCAGATACGCAGTATTTT
V gene: TRBV12-3/TRBV12-4; D gene: .; J gene: TRBJ2-1; clone size: .; CDR3 protein: CASKRAAEQFF; CDR3 DNA: TGTGCCAGCAAGAGGGCCGCTGAGCAGTTCTTC
V gene: TRBV12-3/TRBV12-4; D gene: .; J gene: TRBJ1-1; clone size: few; CDR3 protein: CASSFFMNTEAFF; CDR3 DNA: TGTGCCAGCAGTTTTTTCATGAACACTGAAGCTTTCTTT
V gene: TRBV18; D gene: TRBD1; J gene: TRBJ1-2; clone size: once; CDR3 protein: CASSPGQVYGYTF; CDR3 DNA: TGTGCCAGCTCACCCGGACAGGTTTATGGCTACACCTTC
V gene: TRBV18; D gene: TRBD2; J gene: TRBJ2-1; clone size: .; CDR3 protein: CASSGLAFPYNEQFF; CDR3 DNA: TGTGCCAGCTCGGGACTAGCGTTTCCTTACAATGAGCAGTTCTTC
V gene: TRBV5-4; D gene: TRBD2; J gene: TRBJ2-1; clone size: .; CDR3 protein: CASSARLAGAYNEQFF; CDR3 DNA: TGTGCCAGCAGCGCAAGACTAGCGGGAGCCTACAATGAGCAGTTCTTC
V gene: TRBV2; D gene: TRBD2; J gene: TRBJ2-7; clone size: .; CDR3 protein: CASSDPQGGAHEQYF; CDR3 DNA: TGTGCCAGCAGTGACCCCCAGGGAGGGGCCCACGAGCAGTACTTC
V gene: TRBV15; D gene: TRBD1; J gene: TRBJ2-2; clone size: few; CDR3 protein: CATSSGTGDTGELFF; CDR3 DNA: TGTGCCACCAGCTCCGGGACAGGGGACACCGGGGAGCTGTTTTTT
V gene: TRBV7-9; D gene: TRBD1; J gene: TRBJ2-1; clone size: .; CDR3 protein: CASSTPGTGRNEQFF; CDR3 DNA: TGTGCCAGCAGCACCCCCGGGACAGGTCGCAATGAGCAGTTCTTC
V gene: TRBV9; D gene: .; J gene: TRBJ2-2; clone size: .; CDR3 protein: CASRTGQSNTGELFF; CDR3 DNA: TGTGCCAGCAGGACAGGTCAATCGAACACCGGGGAGCTGTTTTTT
V gene: TRBV6-2/TRBV6-3; D gene: .; J gene: TRBJ2-7; clone size: few; CDR3 protein: CASSYSTAYEQYF; CDR3 DNA: TGTGCCAGCAGTTACTCGACAGCGTACGAGCAGTACTTC
V gene: TRBV19; D gene: .; J gene: TRBJ1-2; clone size: few; CDR3 protein: CASSPRRDRVGYTF; CDR3 DNA: TGTGCCAGTAGTCCCCGTAGAGATCGGGTCGGCTACACCTTC
V gene: TRBV5-1; D gene: .; J gene: TRBJ2-7; clone size: .; CDR3 protein: CASSRTYSYEQYF; CDR3 DNA: TGCGCCAGCAGCCGGACTTACTCCTACGAGCAGTACTTC
V gene: TRBV7-8; D gene: .; J gene: TRBJ1-2; clone size: .; CDR3 protein: CASSLAHGGDYGYTF; CDR3 DNA: TGTGCCAGCAGCTTAGCGCACGGAGGGGACTATGGCTACACCTTC
V gene: TRBV11-2; D gene: TRBD2; J gene: TRBJ2-5; clone size: .; CDR3 protein: CASSESPGLARETQYF; CDR3 DNA: TGTGCCAGCAGCGAAAGCCCGGGACTAGCAAGGGAGACCCAGTACTTC
V gene: TRBV3-1/TRBV3-2; D gene: TRBD2; J gene: TRBJ2-7; clone size: .; CDR3 protein: CASSLRSELAGDEQYF; CDR3 DNA: TGTGCCAGCAGCCTAAGATCGGAACTAGCGGGGGACGAGCAGTACTTC
V gene: TRBV6-5; D gene: .; J gene: TRBJ2-2; clone size: .; CDR3 protein: CASITTGTTGELFF; CDR3 DNA: TGTGCCAGCATTACGACAGGGACTACCGGGGAGCTGTTTTTT
V gene: TRBV4-3; D gene: .; J gene: TRBJ1-2; clone size: once; CDR3 protein: CASSRGQGYGYTF; CDR3 DNA: TGCGCCAGCAGCCGGGGACAAGGGTATGGCTACACCTTC
V gene: TRBV11-3; D gene: TRBD2; J gene: TRBJ2-1; clone size: .; CDR3 protein: CASSLGRLAGGSYNEQFF; CDR3 DNA: TGTGCCAGCAGCTTGGGGAGACTAGCGGGAGGTTCCTACAATGAGCAGTTCTTC
V gene: TRBV4-2; D gene: .; J gene: TRBJ2-2; clone size: .; CDR3 protein: CASSQDAGANTGELFF; CDR3 DNA: TGTGCCAGCAGCCAAGATGCGGGGGCTAACACCGGGGAGCTGTTTTTT
V gene: TRBV4-2; D gene: .; J gene: TRBJ1-1; clone size: .; CDR3 protein: CASSQEGGGLGAEAFF; CDR3 DNA: TGTGCCAGCAGCCAAGAGGGGGGAGGGTTAGGGGCTGAAGCTTTCTTT
V gene: TRBV30; D gene: .; J gene: TRBJ2-6; clone size: .; CDR3 protein: CAWSLGGAGANVLTF; CDR3 DNA: TGTGCCTGGAGTTTAGGGGGGGCAGGGGCCAACGTCCTGACTTTC
V gene: TRBV7-2; D gene: .; J gene: TRBJ1-6; clone size: .; CDR3 protein: CASSLVRGNSPLHF; CDR3 DNA: TGTGCCAGCAGCTTAGTCAGGGGTAATTCACCCCTCCACTTT
V gene: TRBV5-1; D gene: .; J gene: TRBJ1-1; clone size: .; CDR3 protein: CASSRTALNTEAFF; CDR3 DNA: TGCGCCAGCAGCCGGACAGCGCTGAACACTGAAGCTTTCTTT
V gene: TRBV18; D gene: TRBD1; J gene: TRBJ1-1; clone size: .; CDR3 protein: CASSLGQGGYTEAFF; CDR3 DNA: TGTGCCAGCTCACTGGGACAGGGTGGGTACACTGAAGCTTTCTTT
V gene: TRBV7-8; D gene: .; J gene: TRBJ2-5; clone size: .; CDR3 protein: CASSLGYGGPHQETQYF; CDR3 DNA: TGTGCCAGCAGCTTAGGTTACGGGGGGCCCCACCAAGAGACCCAGTACTTC
V gene: TRBV29-1; D gene: .; J gene: TRBJ1-1; clone size: once; CDR3 protein: CSALGGARGTEAFF; CDR3 DNA: TGCAGCGCCCTAGGGGGGGCGCGGGGCACTGAAGCTTTCTTT
V gene: TRBV5-1; D gene: .; J gene: TRBJ1-1; clone size: .; CDR3 protein: CASRFDSNSRTEAFF; CDR3 DNA: TGCGCCAGCAGGTTCGACAGTAATTCACGGACTGAAGCTTTCTTT
V gene: TRBV7-2; D gene: .; J gene: TRBJ1-1; clone size: few; CDR3 protein: CASSLAGADTEAFF; CDR3 DNA: TGTGCCAGCAGCTTAGCAGGGGCGGACACTGAAGCTTTCTTT
V gene: TRBV7-2; D gene: .; J gene: TRBJ1-5; clone size: few; CDR3 protein: CASSLSGRPNQPQHF; CDR3 DNA: TGTGCCAGCAGCTTAAGCGGCAGGCCCAATCAGCCCCAGCATTTT
V gene: TRBV19; D gene: .; J gene: TRBJ2-1; clone size: .; CDR3 protein: CASSIAGVNEQFF; CDR3 DNA: TGTGCCAGTAGTATAGCGGGAGTCAATGAGCAGTTCTTC
V gene: TRBV5-1; D gene: TRBD1; J gene: TRBJ2-7; clone size: .; CDR3 protein: CASSLWKQGSYEQYF; CDR3 DNA: TGCGCCAGCAGCTTATGGAAACAGGGGTCCTACGAGCAGTACTTC
V gene: TRBV24-1; D gene: TRBD2; J gene: TRBJ2-7; clone size: .; CDR3 protein: CATSDLTGGYEQYF; CDR3 DNA: TGTGCCACCAGTGATTTGACGGGGGGTTACGAGCAGTACTTC
V gene: TRBV6-2/TRBV6-3; D gene: .; J gene: TRBJ2-2; clone size: .; CDR3 protein: CASSHPLLPRELFF; CDR3 DNA: TGTGCCAGCAGTCACCCACTACTTCCCCGGGAGCTGTTTTTT